This entry lists 23 T cell receptor beta chains sequenced from one sample in a study of blood T cell repertoires in COVID-19. Libraries were prepared by immunoSEQ multiplex PCR; TCRdb keeps only in-frame clonotypes and omits some of them. This sample has under 250,000 clones; approximately 85% occur once, and the top ten carry about 4.8%. The specimen was peripheral blood. Every receptor here comes from a woman aged 70-85 years with acute or convalescent COVID-19.

The V call is TRBV5-6, the J call TRBJ1-2, with D maybe TRBD1 (6 bases). This CDR3 region has 15 residues. The V gene lost 4 bases and the J gene lost 2 bases, with 15 bases spanning the gap. Per germline, CDR1 SGHDT and CDR2 YYEEEE. This CDR3 reads CASSPAYTGNYGYTF. As DNA, the CDR3 is TGTGCCAGCAGCCCCGCCTATACAGGGAACTATGGCTACACCTTC.

The V and J genes are TRBV19 and TRBJ1-4; tentative D call: TRBD1 (6 bases). The V gene lost 4 bases and the J gene lost 8 bases, with 11 bases spanning the gap. The CDR3 runs 13 residues. Germline CDR1 reads LNHDA; CDR2 reads SQIVND (reference sequence). The CDR3 reads CASSTLRGEKLFF. For the CDR3, the DNA is TGTGCCAGTAGTACCCTAAGGGGGGAAAAACTGTTTTTT. Full variable domain (remainder filled in from reference TRBV19 and TRBJ1-4): DGGITQSPKYLFRKEGQNVTLSCEQNLNHDAMYWYRQDPGQGLRLIYYSQIVNDFQKGDIAEGYSVSREKKESFPLTVTSAQKNPTAFYLCASSTLRGEKLFFGSGTQLSVL.

The CDR3 sequence: CASSVEESQELFF. The CDR3 DNA is TGTGCCAGCAGCGTAGAAGAGTCCCAGGAGCTGTTTTTT. V gene TRBV9 combines with J gene TRBJ2-2; D not resolved. CDR3 length equals 13 residues. The V end lost 0 bases, the J end lost 10 bases, and 10 bases lay between the germline ends. CDR1 is SGDLS and CDR2 is YYNGEE in the germline V gene.

This rearrangement joins TRBV4-3 to TRBJ1-3; D not resolved. Between the trimmed V and J ends, which lost 0 bases and 5 bases, there was a span of 14 bases. CDR3 length: 16 amino acids. CDR1 is LGHNA and CDR2 is YSLEER in the germline V gene. The CDR3 coding sequence is TGCGCCAGCAGCCAAGATCAAGCAGCGGCAAGAAACACCATATATTTT. This codes for CASSQDQAAARNTIYF.

The chain carries TRBV19 and TRBJ1-1; D gene unclear. CDR3 size: 15 residues. The germline V and J ends were trimmed by 5 bases and 2 bases, with 15 bases remaining between them. CDR1 is LNHDA, CDR2 SQIVND, per germline (reference sequence). CDR3 loop: CASSLRDTPNTEAFF. The CDR3 DNA reads as TGTGCCAGTAGTCTTCGAGACACCCCAAACACTGAAGCTTTCTTT.

The J gene is TRBJ2-7, the V gene TRBV19; 7 positions match TRBD2. Germline trimming cut 4 bases from V and 2 bases from J; bases unmatched to any gene: 5. The CDR3 contains 14 residues. Germline CDR1 is LNHDA and CDR2 is SQIVND (reference sequence). The chain's CDR3 is CASSRTGTTYEQYF. DNA for the CDR3: TGTGCCAGTAGTAGGACCGGGACTACCTACGAGCAGTACTTC.

This clone showed up just once. The chain employs TRBV7-2 and TRBJ2-5, with TRBD2 matching 9 bases. The CDR3 length is 13 residues. With V trimmed by 5 bases and J by 4 bases, 2 bases remained unmatched. In germline, CDR1 is SGHTA, CDR2 FQGNSA. CDR3 coding DNA: TGTGCCAGCAGCCGGACTAGCGTAGAGACCCAGTACTTC. Translating gives CASSRTSVETQYF.

This chain connects TRBV29-1 to TRBJ1-2; 7 bases are shared with TRBD1. V gave up 6 bases and J gave up 1 base; unmatched junction bases: 8. CDR1 SQVTM and CDR2 ANQGSEA come from the germline V gene. This CDR3 has 14 amino acids. The CDR3 region is CSVATGAGNYGYTF. The CDR3 DNA is TGCAGCGTAGCCACAGGGGCGGGTAACTATGGCTACACCTTC.

This chain connects TRBV5-1 to TRBJ2-7; 12 bases are shared with TRBD2. This CDR3 spans 20 amino acids. Trimming removed 0 bases from V and 2 bases from J; junction bases left unmatched: 15. Per germline, CDR1 SGHRS and CDR2 YFSETQ. The CDR3 DNA follows: TGCGCCAGCAGCTTGGACAGGGTCCTAGCGGGGGGGCCAAGTACCTACGAGCAGTACTTC. As protein: CASSLDRVLAGGPSTYEQYF.

The CDR3 DNA reads as TGTGCCTGGAGTATGCGGACAGGGGGCTACACCTTC. This gives the protein CAWSMRTGGYTF. This chain links TRBV30 with TRBJ1-2; the match to TRBD1 covers 8 bases. The length of the CDR3 is 12 residues. The germline V gene has CDR1 GTSNPN and CDR2 SVGIG (reference sequence). The V gene end was trimmed by 2 bases and the J gene end by 8 bases; junction bases not matched to a gene: 4.

In its sample, this clone was seen many times. This chain joins TRBV5-8 and TRBJ2-2, with a weak D call TRBD2 (7 bases). CDR3 length equals 17 residues. Trimming left V 4 bases short and J 0 bases short, with 16 bases between. The V gene's germline CDR1 is SGHTS and CDR2 YDEGEE. CDR3 bases: TGTGCCAGCAGCCGCCGGGGGGCCACTCCGAACACCGGGGAGCTGTTTTTT. It translates to CASSRRGATPNTGELFF.

This clone was found a few times. The chain uses TRBV18 and TRBJ1-2; TRBD1 might be the D (6 bases). The CDR3 is 14 residues long. The V gene lost 2 bases and the J gene lost 7 bases, with 14 bases spanning the gap. CDR1 KGHSH and CDR2 LQKENI come from the germline V gene. CDR3 in amino acids: CASSPAGAQSGYTF. For the CDR3, the DNA is TGTGCCAGCTCACCAGCAGGGGCTCAGAGTGGCTACACCTTC.

To note about this clone: Distinct nucleotide sequences in the sample also encode this CDR3. This chain links TRBV7-9 with TRBJ2-2; D is perhaps TRBD1 (6 bases). CDR1 and CDR2 from the germline V gene are SEHNR and FQNEAQ (reference sequence). CDR3 size: 13 residues. Trimming cost V 4 bases and J 5 bases, with 8 bases left between them. CDR3 DNA sequence: TGTGCCAGCAGCTCACAGGGTACCGGGGAGCTGTTTTTT. Protein: CASSSQGTGELFF.

The chain links TRBV7-9 to TRBJ1-2, with D unresolved. Germline CDR1 is SEHNR and CDR2 is FQNEAQ (reference sequence). This CDR3 comprises 15 residues. Trimming stripped 5 bases from V and 8 bases from J, with 21 bases between. CDR3 protein: CASSPPGGFSWGYTF. The CDR3 coding sequence is TGTGCCAGCAGCCCCCCGGGAGGCTTCTCGTGGGGCTACACCTTC.

The rearrangement links TRBV7-9 to TRBJ1-3; TRBD1 might be the D (6 bases). Germline CDR1 SEHNR, CDR2 FQNEAQ (reference sequence). The CDR3 totals 15 residues. The ends were cut back, 0 bases at V and 2 bases at J, with 8 bases in the middle. CDR3 DNA sequence: TGTGCCAGCAGCTTAGCTAACAGGGCTGGAAACACCATATATTTT. This sequence encodes CASSLANRAGNTIYF.

This chain links TRBV7-2 with TRBJ2-2, with D possibly matching TRBD2 (6 bases). V lost 0 bases and J 2 bases, leaving 10 bases between the germline ends. Germline-derived CDR1 and CDR2 are SGHTA and FQGNSA. The CDR3 loop spans 16 amino acids. CDR3 amino acids: CASSLAVSGNTGELFF. In nucleotides, the CDR3 is TGTGCCAGCAGCTTAGCAGTTAGCGGAAACACCGGGGAGCTGTTTTTT.

A few counts support this clone. J is TRBJ1-1 and V is TRBV25-1; D unresolved. CDR1 MGHDK and CDR2 SYGVNS come from the germline V gene. This CDR3 is built from 14 residues. Trimming cost V 1 base and J 4 bases, with 10 bases left between them. The CDR3 DNA reads as TGTGCCAGCAGTGAATGGAGGGATAGCACTGAAGCTTTCTTT. Translation: CASSEWRDSTEAFF. Filled out from reference TRBV25-1 and TRBJ1-1, the complete variable domain reads EADIYQTPRYLVIGTGKKITLECSQTMGHDKMYWYQQDPGMELHLIHYSYGVNSTEKGDLSSESTVSRIRTEHFPLTLESARPSHTSQYLCASSEWRDSTEAFFGQGTRLTVV.

This chain connects TRBV7-9 to TRBJ2-5, with a possible D match to TRBD2 (5 bases). V lost 4 bases and J lost 4, with 10 bases in between. The V gene's germline CDR1 is SEHNR and CDR2 FQNEAQ (reference sequence). The length of the CDR3 is 13 residues. CDR3 sequence reads: CASSYLEGETQYF. The CDR3, as DNA: TGTGCCAGCAGCTATCTAGAGGGAGAGACCCAGTACTTC.

V is TRBV28 and J is TRBJ1-1, with TRBD1 matching 7 bases. The CDR3 has 14 residues. The germline CDR1 and CDR2 sequences are MDHEN and SYDVKM. V lost 5 bases to trimming and J lost 12 bases; unmatched junction nucleotides: 15. In nucleotides, the CDR3 is TGTGCCAGCAGTACGCGTGGACAGGCGGTTAGAACTTTCTTT. It codes for CASSTRGQAVRTFF. The whole variable domain, remainder taken from reference TRBV28 and TRBJ1-1, is DVKVTQSSRYLVKRTGEKVFLECVQDMDHENMFWYRQDPGLGLRLIYFSYDVKMKEKGDIPEGYSVSREKKERFSLILESASTNQTSMYLCASSTRGQAVRTFFGQGTRLTVV.

The rearrangement links TRBV5-1 to TRBJ1-2; 7 positions match TRBD1. Germline values: CDR1 SGHRS, CDR2 YFSETQ. This CDR3 contains 14 residues. Germline trimming cut 3 bases from V and 5 bases from J; bases unmatched to any gene: 7. The CDR3 here is CASSSTQGVYGYTF. Here the CDR3 DNA reads TGCGCCAGCAGCTCTACCCAGGGGGTGTATGGCTACACCTTC.

This chain connects TRBV7-2 to TRBJ1-2; 11 nucleotides match TRBD1. With 4 bases clipped from V and 8 bases from J, the junction kept 3 bases outside the gene matches. CDR1 SGHTA and CDR2 FQGNSA come from the germline V gene. The CDR3 sequence is 13 residues long. The CDR3 protein is CASSWTGGAGYTF. The CDR3 nucleotides are TGTGCCAGCAGCTGGACAGGGGGCGCGGGCTACACCTTC. The variable domain in full, completed from reference TRBV7-2 and TRBJ1-2, reads GAGVSQSPSNKVTEKGKDVELRCDPISGHTALYWYRQSLGQGLEFLIYFQGNSAPDKSGLPSDRFSAERTGGSVSTLTIQRTQQEDSAVYLCASSWTGGAGYTFGSGTRLTVV.

This chain connects TRBV5-1 to TRBJ1-5, with D perhaps TRBD1 (5 bases). From germline, CDR1 is SGHRS and CDR2 YFSETQ. Between the trimmed V and J ends, which lost 5 bases and 6 bases, there was a span of 12 bases. This CDR3 comprises 13 residues. The CDR3 DNA reads as TGCGCCAGCAGGGAGACGGGGGGTCAGCCCCAGCATTTT. As protein: CASRETGGQPQHF.

The chain links TRBV11-3 to TRBJ1-6; tentatively, D is TRBD1 (6 bases). The CDR3 contains 14 residues. With 1 base removed from V and 6 bases from J, the gap between germline ends came to 7 bases. The V gene's germline CDR1 is SGHNT and CDR2 YENEEA. The CDR3 DNA reads as TGTGCCAGCAGCTTAGGGACAGTTAATTCACCCCTCCACTTT. Translating gives CASSLGTVNSPLHF.